These 10 T cell receptor beta chains share one sample of origin, sequenced in a study of blood T cell repertoires in COVID-19. TCRdb's table, derived via immunoSEQ multiplex PCR, lists solely in-frame clones and lacks some. The table includes 250,000 to 350,000 clones, around 82% detected once. The sequencing sample was made of peripheral blood. The receptor source for this set is a human donor with COVID-19, enrolled during active disease. The donor label of this sample is uncertain.

This chain uses TRBV5-1 with TRBJ2-1, with no clear D. The CDR3 covers 15 residues. Between the trimmed V and J ends, which lost 0 bases and 4 bases, there was a span of 11 bases. The germline V gene has CDR1 SGHRS and CDR2 YFSETQ. The CDR3 sequence: CASSLALPRYNEQFF. The CDR3 nucleotides are TGCGCCAGCAGCTTGGCGCTACCGAGGTACAATGAGCAGTTCTTC.

The CDR3 bases are TGTGCCAGCAGCTTACGGACAGGTGCTAACTATGGCTACACCTTC. It yields the protein CASSLRTGANYGYTF. This rearrangement joins TRBV5-8 to TRBJ1-2; 7 nucleotides line up with TRBD1. Losses at the gene ends were 2 bases for V and 0 bases for J; bases not matched to a gene: 4. Per the germline V gene, CDR1 is SGHTS and CDR2 is YDEGEE. The CDR3 runs 15 residues. Full variable domain (missing parts from reference TRBV5-8 and TRBJ1-2): EAGVTQSPTHLIKTRGQQATLRCSPISGHTSVYWYQQALGLGLQFLLWYDEGEERNRGNFPPRFSGRQFPNYSSELNVNALELEDSALYLCASSLRTGANYGYTFGSGTRLTVV.

The chain joins TRBV24-1 to TRBJ1-2, with TRBD1 matching 8 bases. Germline values: CDR1 KGHDR, CDR2 SFDVKD. The V gene end was trimmed by 5 bases and the J gene end by 7 bases; junction bases not matched to a gene: 5. The CDR3 loop spans 13 amino acids. The chain's CDR3 is CATSGAQGAGYTF. The CDR3 DNA is TGTGCCACCAGTGGGGCCCAGGGGGCTGGCTACACCTTC.

The J gene is TRBJ1-1, the V gene TRBV5-4; 8 bases are shared with TRBD1. V shed 1 base and J 5 bases; nucleotides not matched to a gene: 4. The CDR3 length is 14 residues. Germline V gene data show CDR1 as SGHNT and CDR2 as YYREEE (reference sequence). The CDR3 coding sequence is TGTGCCAGCAGCTTGCAACAGGGGGGGACTGAAGCTTTCTTT. This translates into CASSLQQGGTEAFF.

The chain carries TRBV6-5 and TRBJ1-2; TRBD1 matches at 7 bases. The germline gives CDR1 MNHEY, CDR2 SVGAGI. The ends lost 6 bases at V and 7 bases at J; junction bases unmatched: 8. CDR3 length: 13 amino acids. CDR3 in DNA: TGTGCCAGCAGGCGACAGGGACTTGCTGGCTACACCTTC. Encoded protein: CASRRQGLAGYTF.

This clone has just a few counts. The chain recombines TRBV29-1 with TRBJ1-2, with D perhaps TRBD1 (5 bases). V was pared by 3 bases and J by 5 bases, with 10 bases between. The germline CDR1 and CDR2 sequences are SQVTM and ANQGSEA. The CDR3 is made up of 12 amino acids. The CDR3 sequence is CSVDPPGYGYTF. The CDR3 region has the DNA TGCAGCGTTGACCCGCCAGGGTATGGCTACACCTTC.

This clone was recorded a few times. The chain joins TRBV16 to TRBJ2-2; maybe TRBD1 (5 bases). V lost 4 bases, J lost 1 base, and 10 bases lay in between. Germline-derived CDR1 and CDR2 are KGHSY and FQNENV. The CDR3 is 15 amino acids. The CDR3 sequence is CASSPRVGNTGELFF. DNA for the CDR3: TGTGCCAGCAGCCCCAGGGTCGGGAACACCGGGGAGCTGTTTTTT.

A single count supports this clone. The V call is TRBV12-3 or TRBV12-4, the J call TRBJ1-1, with D possibly TRBD1 on 6 matching bases. V was shortened by 7 bases and J by 9 bases, with 15 bases between the two germline ends. This CDR3 spans 12 amino acids. The CDR3 loop is CASTEDSIQAFF. The CDR3 DNA is TGTGCCAGCACCGAGGACAGTATACAAGCTTTCTTT.

The genes are TRBV19 and TRBJ1-1; 7 nucleotides line up with TRBD1. CDR1 LNHDA and CDR2 SQIVND come from the germline V gene (reference sequence). This CDR3 is 14 amino acids long. With 4 bases clipped from V and 7 bases from J, the junction kept 9 bases outside the gene matches. The CDR3 DNA reads as TGTGCCAGTAGTACAGATATCAGGGGGATTGAAGCTTTCTTT. The encoded protein is CASSTDIRGIEAFF.

V is TRBV30 and J is TRBJ2-2; 7 bases align to TRBD2. CDR3 length equals 17 residues. The V and J ends lost 4 bases and 7 bases, in that order; junction bases with no gene match: 18. CDR1 GTSNPN and CDR2 SVGIG come from the germline V gene (reference sequence). The chain's CDR3 is CAWIDSAASGWGGELFF. CDR3 DNA sequence: TGTGCCTGGATTGACTCCGCGGCTAGCGGCTGGGGCGGGGAGCTGTTTTTT.